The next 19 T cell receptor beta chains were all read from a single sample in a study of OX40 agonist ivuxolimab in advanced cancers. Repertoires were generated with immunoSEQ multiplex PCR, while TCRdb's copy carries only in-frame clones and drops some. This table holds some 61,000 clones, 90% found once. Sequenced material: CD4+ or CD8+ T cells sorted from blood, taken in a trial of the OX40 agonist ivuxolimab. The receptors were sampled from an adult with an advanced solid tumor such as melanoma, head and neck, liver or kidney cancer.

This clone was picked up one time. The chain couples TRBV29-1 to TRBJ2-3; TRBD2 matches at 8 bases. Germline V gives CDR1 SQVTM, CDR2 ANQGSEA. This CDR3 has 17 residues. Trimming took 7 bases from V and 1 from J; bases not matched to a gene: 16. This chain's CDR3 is CSAIPFFGTRGTDTQYF. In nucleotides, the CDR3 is TGCAGCGCCATCCCCTTTTTTGGGACTAGGGGCACAGATACGCAGTATTTT.

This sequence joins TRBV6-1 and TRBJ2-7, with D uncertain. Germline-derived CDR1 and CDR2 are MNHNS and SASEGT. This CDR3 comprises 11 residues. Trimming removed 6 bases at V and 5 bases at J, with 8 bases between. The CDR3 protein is CASRKVDEQYF. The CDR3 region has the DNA TGTGCCAGCAGAAAGGTTGACGAGCAGTACTTC.

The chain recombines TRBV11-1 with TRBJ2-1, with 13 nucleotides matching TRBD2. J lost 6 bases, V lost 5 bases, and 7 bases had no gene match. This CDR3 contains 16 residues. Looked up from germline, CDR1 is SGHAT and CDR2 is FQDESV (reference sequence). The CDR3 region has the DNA TGTGCCAGCAGCAAGAGGGGGACTAGCGGGGTCAATGAGCAGTTCTTC. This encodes CASSKRGTSGVNEQFF.

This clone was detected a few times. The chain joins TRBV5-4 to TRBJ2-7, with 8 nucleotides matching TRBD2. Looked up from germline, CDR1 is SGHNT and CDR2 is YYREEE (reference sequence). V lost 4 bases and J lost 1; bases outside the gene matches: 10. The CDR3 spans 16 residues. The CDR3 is CASSTRGGSASYEQYF. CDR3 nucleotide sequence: TGTGCCAGCAGCACCCGGGGGGGGTCGGCGTCCTACGAGCAGTACTTC.

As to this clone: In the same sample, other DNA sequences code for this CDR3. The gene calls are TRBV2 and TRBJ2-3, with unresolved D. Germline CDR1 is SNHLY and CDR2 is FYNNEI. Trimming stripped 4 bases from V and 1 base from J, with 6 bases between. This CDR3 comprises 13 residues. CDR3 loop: CASSALGTDTQYF. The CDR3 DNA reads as TGTGCCAGCAGTGCCCTAGGCACAGATACGCAGTATTTT.

CDR3: CASSLVGLGQPQHF. The CDR3, as DNA: TGTGCCAGCAGCTTGGTGGGGTTAGGTCAGCCCCAGCATTTT. The chain combines TRBV5-5 with TRBJ1-5; no clear D. Trimming removed 0 bases from V and 6 bases from J, with 10 bases in between. The V gene's germline CDR1 is SGHKS and CDR2 YYEKEE (reference sequence). The CDR3 contains 14 residues.

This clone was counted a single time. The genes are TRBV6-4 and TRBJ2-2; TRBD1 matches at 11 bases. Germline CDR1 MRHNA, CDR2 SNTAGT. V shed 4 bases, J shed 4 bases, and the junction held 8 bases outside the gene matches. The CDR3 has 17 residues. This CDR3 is CASSASPGTGGTGELFF. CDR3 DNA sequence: TGTGCCAGCAGTGCTTCACCCGGGACAGGGGGCACCGGGGAGCTGTTTTTT.

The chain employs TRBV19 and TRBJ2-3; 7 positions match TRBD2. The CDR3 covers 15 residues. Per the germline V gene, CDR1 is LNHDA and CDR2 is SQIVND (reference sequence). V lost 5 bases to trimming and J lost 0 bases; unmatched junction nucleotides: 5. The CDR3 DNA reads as TGTGCCAGTAGTGCGACTAGCTCTAGCACAGATACGCAGTATTTT. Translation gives CASSATSSSTDTQYF.

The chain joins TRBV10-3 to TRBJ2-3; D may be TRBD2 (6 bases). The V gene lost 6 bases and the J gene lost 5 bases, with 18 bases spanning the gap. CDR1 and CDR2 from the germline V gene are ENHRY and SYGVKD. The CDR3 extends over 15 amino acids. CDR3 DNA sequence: TGTGCCATCAGCCACCCGACTAGTCTGAGAGATACGCAGTATTTT. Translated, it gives CAISHPTSLRDTQYF.

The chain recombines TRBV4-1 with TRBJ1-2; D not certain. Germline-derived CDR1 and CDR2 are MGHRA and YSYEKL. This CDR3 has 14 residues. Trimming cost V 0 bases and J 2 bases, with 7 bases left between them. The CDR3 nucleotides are TGCGCCAGCAGCCAAGAAGCCCGCAACTATGGCTACACCTTC. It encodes CASSQEARNYGYTF.

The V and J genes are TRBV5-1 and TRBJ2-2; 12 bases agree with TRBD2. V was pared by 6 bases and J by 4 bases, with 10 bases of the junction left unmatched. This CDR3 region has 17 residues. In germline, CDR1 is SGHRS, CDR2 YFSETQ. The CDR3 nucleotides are TGCGCCAGCAATCCCCTAGCGGGAGGGATAAGCACCGGGGAGCTGTTTTTT. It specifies CASNPLAGGISTGELFF.

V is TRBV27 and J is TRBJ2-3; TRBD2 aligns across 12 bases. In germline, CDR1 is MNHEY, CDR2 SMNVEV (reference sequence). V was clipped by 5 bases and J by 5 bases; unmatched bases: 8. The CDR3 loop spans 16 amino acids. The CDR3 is CASSRFLAGGGDTQYF. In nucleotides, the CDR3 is TGTGCCAGCAGTCGATTCCTAGCGGGGGGGGGAGATACGCAGTATTTT.

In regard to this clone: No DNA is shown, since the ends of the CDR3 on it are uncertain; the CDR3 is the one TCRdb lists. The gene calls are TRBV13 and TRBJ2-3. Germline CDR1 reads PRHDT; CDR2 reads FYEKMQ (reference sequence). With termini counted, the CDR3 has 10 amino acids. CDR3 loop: CASILDTQYF.

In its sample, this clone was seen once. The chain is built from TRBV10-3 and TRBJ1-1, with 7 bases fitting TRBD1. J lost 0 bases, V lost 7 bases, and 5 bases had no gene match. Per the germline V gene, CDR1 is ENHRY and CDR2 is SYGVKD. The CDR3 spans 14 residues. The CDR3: CAITAGQMNTEAFF. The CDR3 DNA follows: TGTGCCATCACCGCGGGACAGATGAACACTGAAGCTTTCTTT.

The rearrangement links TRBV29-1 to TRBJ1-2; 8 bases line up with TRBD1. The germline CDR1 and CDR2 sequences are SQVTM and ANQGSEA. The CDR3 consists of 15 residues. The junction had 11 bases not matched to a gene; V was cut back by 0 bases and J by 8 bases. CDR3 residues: CSVEDFVDREYGYTF. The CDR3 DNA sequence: TGCAGCGTTGAAGATTTCGTGGACAGGGAGTACGGCTACACCTTC.

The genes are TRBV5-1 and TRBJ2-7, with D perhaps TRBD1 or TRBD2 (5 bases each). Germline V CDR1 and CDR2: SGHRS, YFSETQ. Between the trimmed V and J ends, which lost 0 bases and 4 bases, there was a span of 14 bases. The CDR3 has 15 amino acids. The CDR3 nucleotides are TGCGCCAGCAGCTTGGGGAGTTCTGAGGGGTACGAGCAGTACTTC. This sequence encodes CASSLGSSEGYEQYF.

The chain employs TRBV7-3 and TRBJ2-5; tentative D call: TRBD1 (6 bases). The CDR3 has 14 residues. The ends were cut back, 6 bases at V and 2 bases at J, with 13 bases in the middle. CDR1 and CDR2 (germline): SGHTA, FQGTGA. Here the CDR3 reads CASSLQGSQETQYF. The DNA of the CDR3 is TGTGCCAGCAGTCTTCAGGGGTCTCAAGAGACCCAGTACTTC.

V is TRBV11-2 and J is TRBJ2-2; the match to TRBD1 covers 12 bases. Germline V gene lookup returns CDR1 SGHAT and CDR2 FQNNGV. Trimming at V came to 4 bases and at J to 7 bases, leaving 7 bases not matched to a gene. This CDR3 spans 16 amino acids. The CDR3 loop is CASSWRDRGQGGELFF. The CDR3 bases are TGTGCCAGCAGCTGGCGGGACAGGGGGCAAGGCGGGGAGCTGTTTTTT. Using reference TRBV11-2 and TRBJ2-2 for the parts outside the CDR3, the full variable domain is EAGVAQSPRYKIIEKRQSVAFWCNPISGHATLYWYQQILGQGPKLLIQFQNNGVVDDSQLPKDRFSAERLKGVDSTLKIQPAKLEDSAVYLCASSWRDRGQGGELFFGEGSRLTVL.

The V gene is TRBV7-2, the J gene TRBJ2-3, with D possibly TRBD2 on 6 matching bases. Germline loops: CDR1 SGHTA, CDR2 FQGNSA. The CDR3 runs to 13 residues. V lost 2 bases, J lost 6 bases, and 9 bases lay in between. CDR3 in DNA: TGTGCCAGCAGCTTACAGGAGGGGGATACGCAGTATTTT. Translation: CASSLQEGDTQYF.